This T cell receptor (beta chain) was obtained from a study of T cells after yellow fever vaccination. This clonotype has at least ten counts. Each CDR3 protein gets one entry after TCRdb re-called the 5' RACE reads with MiXCR. Of about 300,000 distinct CDR3 sequences listed, 7.5% to 9% are singletons. The CDR3 consists of 15 residues. Trimming at V came to 6 bases and at J to 2 bases, leaving 8 bases not matched to a gene. CDR1 and CDR2 from the germline V gene are DFQATT and SNEGSKA (reference sequence). Sample: CD4+ T cells sorted from PBMCs, taken 5 days after the yellow fever booster vaccination. The chain recombines TRBV20-1 with TRBJ1-3, with TRBD1 identical over 9 bases. The sequence was obtained from a man aged 18 to 35 who received the YFV17D yellow fever vaccine. CDR3 amino acids: CSARPGTGPGNTIYF. CDR3 sequence (DNA): TGCAGTGCCAGACCGGGGACAGGGCCTGGAAACACCATATATTTT.